This T cell receptor beta chain was profiled in a study of blood T cell repertoires in COVID-19 (TCRdb year 2020). Regarding the research as a whole: Collaborator samples came from the United States, Italy and Spain and covered acute and convalescent phases of COVID-19. The material from the prospective study consisted of cDNA or gDNA derived from T cells, B-cell-depleted T cells, or PBMCs. Samples came from the ongoing ImmuneRACE study (first 160 participants) plus 1,254 subjects from 6 global collaborators. Deeply sampled blood TCRbeta repertoires from subjects exposed to, actively infected with, or recovered from COVID-19 were included in the dataset. A freely available public database, intended as a resource for researchers studying the immune response to SARS-CoV-2, is where the repertoires were released. Nearly every sample came with metadata listing a de-identified subject ID, COVID-19 status, age in years and sex. Where available, HLA class I and class II types were obtained from metadata supplied by the sample provider rather than from assay-based typing. What the authors observed across the whole study: Clinical and demographic metadata were provided uncurated, with the amount varying by source and participant.

The immunoSEQ Assay, a bias-controlled multiplex PCR, was used to amplify TCRbeta CDR3 regions from genomic DNA. In the original analysis: The number of nucleated cells in each sample was estimated from the amplification of reference gene primers within the assay. To quantify the absolute abundance of each unique TCRbeta CDR3 rearrangement, sequence reads were collapsed and filtered. For each sample, productive Simpson clonality was calculated as the square root of Simpson's diversity index over productive rearrangements. TCRdb took over this immuneACCESS table, retaining in-frame rearrangements with V and J assigned. Such tables are incomplete; in checked studies, under half of the missing clones stem from an unresolved V gene, and the remainder is unexplained. The V and J calls and clone size were taken over from that table, and D and trimming were inferred from the DNA. Present in this sample are about 150,000 clones, approximately 78% of which were seen just once. Around 1.7% of the sample goes to the ten largest clones.

Collaborating institutions collected whole blood in K2EDTA tubes following their own protocols. For TCRbeta analysis, collaborator samples were shipped as frozen whole blood, as isolated PBMCs, or as DNA extracted from either sample type. CDR1 and CDR2 (SGHNT, YYREEE) derive from the germline V gene (reference sequence). The CDR3 measures 14 amino acids from cysteine to phenylalanine. The sequence is cut down to CDR3 DNA, 42 bases in frame from base 1. V is pruned by 2 bases and J by 12 bases, leaving 9 bases of the junction without a gene match. Points on this clone: This receptor's antigen is unknown. Base qualities are missing; no much larger clone stands one base away.

The chain is encoded by TRBV5-4 joined to TRBJ1-4, with 8 central nucleotides matching TRBD1. Sequenced input: peripheral blood. This clonotype was obtained from an elderly man with acute or convalescent COVID-19. The CDR3 region: CASSFIAEQGELFF. The nucleotides are TGTGCCAGCAGCTTTATCGCCGAACAGGGGGAACTGTTTTTT.